One and the same sample provided the 29 T cell receptor beta chains below, sequenced in a study of blood T cell repertoires in COVID-19. Assay: immunoSEQ multiplex PCR; the TCRdb copy retains only in-frame clones and omits some. Of approximately 55,000 clones listed, 90% were seen once; the top ten hold approximately 6.2%. Sequences were obtained from peripheral blood. These receptors all stem from a man between 40 and 49 years old with acute or convalescent COVID-19.

The chain combines TRBV14 with TRBJ1-2, with TRBD1 matching 10 bases. V trimming: 3 bases; J trimming: 3 bases; junction bases outside the gene matches: 7. The CDR3 is 16 residues long. Germline CDR1 reads SGHDN; CDR2 reads FVKESK. The CDR3 bases are TGTGCCAGCAGCCAGCTCCCGGGACAGGGGTACTATGGCTACACCTTC. Translating it yields CASSQLPGQGYYGYTF.

The chain employs TRBV12-5 and TRBJ1-1; 7 positions match TRBD1. Germline V gene data show CDR1 as LGHNT and CDR2 as FRNRAP. The junction had 18 bases not matched to a gene; V was cut back by 1 base and J by 4 bases. The CDR3 extends over 19 amino acids. CDR3 residues: CASGLGQKGQLGRGTEAFF. The CDR3 DNA follows: TGTGCTAGTGGTTTGGGGCAAAAGGGACAGCTCGGAAGGGGCACTGAAGCTTTCTTT.

The chain has TRBV6-2 or TRBV6-3 and TRBJ1-1, with 9 bases matching TRBD1. CDR3 length: 15 amino acids. V lost 5 bases and J lost 5; bases outside the gene matches: 9. Per germline, CDR1 MNHEY and CDR2 SVGEGT. The DNA of the CDR3 is TGTGCCAGCAGTGGGGGACAGGGTGAAACGACTGAAGCTTTCTTT. This encodes CASSGGQGETTEAFF.

This sequence joins TRBV6-2 or TRBV6-3 and TRBJ1-5, with 9 bases matching TRBD1. Germline CDR1 MNHEY, CDR2 SVGEGT. Germline trimming cut 6 bases from V and 0 bases from J; bases unmatched to any gene: 6. CDR3 size: 16 residues. The CDR3 nucleotides are TGTGCCAGCAGCCCCGGGACAGGGAGTAGCAATCAGCCCCAGCATTTT. It translates to CASSPGTGSSNQPQHF.

J is TRBJ1-4 and V is TRBV7-5; the table's D call of TRBD1 was not tested on the DNA. TRBV7-5 is a pseudogene segment. There are 18 residues in the CDR3. CDR3 sequence reads: CVRSLKGHGKSTNEKLFF. CDR3 coding DNA: TGTGTCAGAAGCTTAAAGGGACACGGGAAATCAACTAATGAAAAACTGTTTTTT.

The rearrangement joins TRBV12-5 to TRBJ2-3; the D gene is possibly TRBD1 (6 bases). V shed 6 bases and J shed 4 bases, with 20 bases lying between them. The CDR3 covers 16 residues. CDR1 is LGHNT, CDR2 FRNRAP, per germline. CDR3 loop: CASGPPSGAGPDTQYF. The CDR3 coding sequence is TGTGCTAGTGGCCCTCCCTCAGGGGCGGGCCCAGATACGCAGTATTTT.

Note on this clone: The germline gene is not matched at one end of the junction; a read error may be the cause. J is TRBJ2-7 and V is TRBV15; 10 bases agree with TRBD2. This CDR3 comprises 17 residues. Germline CDR1 LNHNV, CDR2 YYDKDF (reference sequence). The CDR3 DNA reads TGTGCCACCAGCAGAGATCAAGCTAGCGGGAGATCCTGCGAGCAGTACTTC. Translated, it gives CATSRDQASGRSCEQYF. Filled out from reference TRBV15 and TRBJ2-7, the complete variable domain reads DAMVIQNPRYQVTQFGKPVTLSCSQTLNHNVMYWYQQKSSQAPKLLFHYYDKDFNNEADTPDNFQSRRPNTSFCFLDIRSPGLGDTAMYLCATSRDQASGRSCEQYFGPGTRLTVT.

Judged by abundance, this clone is medium-sized. This chain links TRBV15 with TRBJ2-7; 9 bases match TRBD1. The length of the CDR3 is 15 residues. Germline CDR1 LNHNV, CDR2 YYDKDF (reference sequence). V was clipped by 2 bases and J by 2 bases; unmatched bases: 4. In nucleotides, the CDR3 is TGTGCCACCAGCAGAACGGGACAGGGTACCTACGAGCAGTACTTC. It yields the protein CATSRTGQGTYEQYF.

This sequence joins TRBV5-4 and TRBJ2-5, with D unclear. V was clipped by 0 bases and J by 5 bases, with 5 bases between them. Germline V CDR1 and CDR2: SGHNT, YYREEE (reference sequence). The CDR3 loop spans 12 amino acids. In DNA, the CDR3 is TGTGCCAGCAGCTTGGCCGGGGAGACCCAGTACTTC. Its protein product is CASSLAGETQYF.

This clone was observed once. This chain uses TRBV30 with TRBJ1-1; 10 bases align to TRBD1. V shed 2 bases, J shed 3 bases, and the junction held 9 bases outside the gene matches. Germline assignment: CDR1 GTSNPN and CDR2 SVGIG (reference sequence). This CDR3 is built from 16 residues. CDR3 residues: CAWSKHSGTGDTEAFF. The CDR3, as DNA: TGTGCCTGGAGTAAGCATTCCGGGACAGGGGACACTGAAGCTTTCTTT.

The chain recombines TRBV7-2 with TRBJ2-1, with 7 nucleotides matching TRBD2. The CDR3 is 15 amino acids. Germline trimming cut 8 bases from V and 7 bases from J; bases unmatched to any gene: 14. CDR1 is SGHTA, CDR2 FQGNSA, per germline. This CDR3 reads CASGRVGGRRNEQFF. The CDR3 DNA reads as TGTGCCAGCGGACGGGTGGGCGGGAGAAGGAATGAGCAGTTCTTC. Together with reference TRBV7-2 and TRBJ2-1, the CDR3 gives the full variable domain: GAGVSQSPSNKVTEKGKDVELRCDPISGHTALYWYRQSLGQGLEFLIYFQGNSAPDKSGLPSDRFSAERTGGSVSTLTIQRTQQEDSAVYLCASGRVGGRRNEQFFGPGTRLTVL.

J is TRBJ1-6 and V is TRBV30, with D unresolved. Germline V gene sequence: CDR1 GTSNPN, CDR2 SVGIG (reference sequence). V dropped 7 bases and J dropped 7 bases, with 17 bases sitting between them. This CDR3 region has 14 residues. CDR3 DNA sequence: TGTGCCTTGCAGGTGCTCTCTTTAAATTCACCCCTCCACTTT. It specifies CALQVLSLNSPLHF.

The chain carries TRBV7-2 and TRBJ1-2; 9 nucleotides agree with TRBD1. This CDR3 is built from 15 residues. Germline CDR1 reads SGHTA; CDR2 reads FQGNSA. V gave up 3 bases and J gave up 4 bases; unmatched junction bases: 6. CDR3 nucleotide sequence: TGTGCCAGCAGCTTCCGGGACAGGGTTTTCTATGGCTACACCTTC. As protein: CASSFRDRVFYGYTF.

The chain combines TRBV6-5 with TRBJ2-1; D is undetermined. The CDR3 is 14 amino acids. In germline, CDR1 is MNHEY, CDR2 SVGAGI. V lost 6 bases to trimming and J lost 3 bases, with 12 bases between them. The CDR3 nucleotides read TGTGCCAGCAGCAGTCGCTCCGTCTACAATGAGCAGTTCTTC. Its translation: CASSSRSVYNEQFF.

The chain combines TRBV7-3 with TRBJ2-1, with unresolved D. The CDR3 covers 13 residues. Trimming removed 5 bases from V and 5 bases from J, with 10 bases in between. From germline, CDR1 is SGHTA and CDR2 FQGTGA. CDR3 region: CASSHDKHNEQFF. The CDR3 bases are TGTGCCAGCAGCCACGACAAGCACAATGAGCAGTTCTTC.

The V gene is TRBV29-1, the J gene TRBJ2-1, with a weak D call TRBD2 (5 bases). This CDR3 spans 15 amino acids. Germline lookup yields CDR1 SQVTM and CDR2 ANQGSEA. V was pared by 6 bases and J by 4 bases, with 19 bases between. This CDR3 reads CSVKTPGVRYNEQFF. In DNA form, the CDR3 reads TGCAGCGTGAAAACCCCCGGGGTCCGGTACAATGAGCAGTTCTTC.

The chain joins TRBV12-3 or TRBV12-4 to TRBJ2-1; possible D gene TRBD2, 5 bases. Trimming stripped 3 bases from V and 5 bases from J, with 8 bases between. This CDR3 is 13 amino acids long. The CDR3 is CASSLRRDNEQFF. The CDR3 DNA is TGTGCCAGCAGTTTGAGGCGGGACAATGAGCAGTTCTTC.

V and J are TRBV3-1 (or the pseudogene TRBV3-2) and TRBJ2-5; D remains ambiguous. Per the germline V gene, CDR1 is LGHDT and CDR2 is YNNKEL (reference sequence). The CDR3 extends over 14 amino acids. V was cut by 2 bases and J by 5 bases, with 12 bases left in between. The CDR3: CASSQQNRVETQYF. Here the CDR3 DNA reads TGTGCCAGCAGCCAACAAAATAGAGTCGAGACCCAGTACTTC.

V usage is TRBV3-1 (or the pseudogene TRBV3-2) and J usage is TRBJ2-3; 7 bases match TRBD2. Germline lookup yields CDR1 LGHDT and CDR2 YNNKEL (reference sequence). The CDR3 extends over 15 amino acids. The ends lost 5 bases at V and 8 bases at J; junction bases unmatched: 13. For the CDR3, the DNA is TGTGCCAGCAGCGACGGGGACGGGAGGAGGGGTACGCAGTATTTT. Translating it yields CASSDGDGRRGTQYF.

This clone showed up just once. The rearrangement links TRBV6-1 to TRBJ2-5, with 9 nucleotides matching TRBD2. The V and J ends lost 4 bases and 1 base, in that order; junction bases with no gene match: 4. There are 15 residues in the CDR3. CDR1 and CDR2 from the germline V gene are MNHNS and SASEGT. In nucleotides, the CDR3 is TGTGCCAGCAGTGGAGCGGGGGGATTCCAAGAGACCCAGTACTTC. This encodes CASSGAGGFQETQYF.

The chain combines TRBV11-3 with TRBJ1-6; 7 positions agree with TRBD1. In germline, CDR1 is SGHNT, CDR2 YENEEA. The CDR3 is made up of 15 amino acids. V trimming: 5 bases; J trimming: 4 bases; junction bases outside the gene matches: 5. CDR3 DNA sequence: TGTGCCAGCAGCCTGCCGGGACAGTATAATTCACCCCTCCACTTT. Translating it yields CASSLPGQYNSPLHF.

V and J are TRBV19 and TRBJ1-5; 8 bases agree with TRBD1. The CDR3 runs to 15 residues. V shed 2 bases and J 9 bases; nucleotides not matched to a gene: 9. The V gene's germline CDR1 is LNHDA and CDR2 SQIVND (reference sequence). Here the CDR3 DNA reads TGTGCCAGTAGTATATTTACAGGGGGACTCCGGCCCCAGCATTTT. Its protein product is CASSIFTGGLRPQHF.

The V gene is TRBV5-4, the J gene TRBJ2-2, with TRBD2 matching over 7 bases. Trimming took 3 bases from V and 8 from J; bases not matched to a gene: 10. Germline V gene lookup returns CDR1 SGHNT and CDR2 YYREEE (reference sequence). This CDR3 comprises 15 residues. The CDR3 sequence: CASSWEGTASGELFF. The CDR3 region has the DNA TGTGCCAGCAGCTGGGAGGGTACGGCGTCTGGGGAGCTGTTTTTT.

The rearrangement uses TRBV10-1 and TRBJ2-1; 12 nucleotides align to TRBD2. With V trimmed by 3 bases and J by 11 bases, 17 bases remained unmatched. This CDR3 has 18 amino acids. Per germline, CDR1 WNHNN and CDR2 SYGVQD (reference sequence). The CDR3: CASSEGGKGRGLAGKQFF. The CDR3 bases are TGCGCCAGCAGTGAAGGAGGGAAAGGGCGTGGACTAGCGGGAAAGCAGTTCTTC.

This chain connects TRBV24-1 to TRBJ2-3, with TRBD2 matching 8 bases. This CDR3 is 15 amino acids long. Germline-derived CDR1 and CDR2 are KGHDR and SFDVKD. V lost 5 bases and J lost 5; bases outside the gene matches: 8. CDR3 nucleotide sequence: TGTGCCACCAGTGGGCGGGAGGATGGGTTAGATACGCAGTATTTT. The encoded protein is CATSGREDGLDTQYF.

This sequence joins TRBV6-5 and TRBJ2-5; D unclear. V was pared by 0 bases and J by 5 bases, with 10 bases between. Germline V gene sequence: CDR1 MNHEY, CDR2 SVGAGI. The CDR3 length is 14 residues. The CDR3: CASSYSHSPETQYF. CDR3 sequence (DNA): TGTGCCAGCAGTTACTCGCACAGTCCGGAGACCCAGTACTTC.

The V call is TRBV20-1, the J call TRBJ1-5, with D hard to call. The CDR3 contains 13 residues. Germline V gene sequence: CDR1 DFQATT, CDR2 SNEGSKA (reference sequence). V was clipped by 3 bases and J by 4 bases, with 10 bases between them. Here the CDR3 DNA reads TGCAGTGCTAGTACGGGAGTAAATCAGCCCCAGCATTTT. It encodes CSASTGVNQPQHF.

By share, this clone counts as medium-sized (0.01 to 0.1%). This sample includes further DNA sequences coding for the same CDR3. This sequence joins TRBV6-5 and TRBJ1-2, with 11 bases matching TRBD1. There are 16 residues in the CDR3. V dropped 1 base and J dropped 4; count of bases not matched to a gene: 5. Germline-derived CDR1 and CDR2 are MNHEY and SVGAGI. CDR3 DNA: TGTGCCAGCAGTTACTTACGGACAGGGGGCGCCTATGGCTACACCTTC. Protein sequence: CASSYLRTGGAYGYTF.

The chain employs TRBV30 and TRBJ1-1, with D possibly being TRBD1 (6 bases). CDR1 and CDR2 (germline): GTSNPN, SVGIG (reference sequence). V lost 3 bases and J lost 8, with 22 bases in between. This CDR3 spans 15 amino acids. The CDR3, as DNA: TGTGCCTGGAGCGGGGACGCGGGGGCGATCGTGGAAGCTTTCTTT. Translation gives CAWSGDAGAIVEAFF.